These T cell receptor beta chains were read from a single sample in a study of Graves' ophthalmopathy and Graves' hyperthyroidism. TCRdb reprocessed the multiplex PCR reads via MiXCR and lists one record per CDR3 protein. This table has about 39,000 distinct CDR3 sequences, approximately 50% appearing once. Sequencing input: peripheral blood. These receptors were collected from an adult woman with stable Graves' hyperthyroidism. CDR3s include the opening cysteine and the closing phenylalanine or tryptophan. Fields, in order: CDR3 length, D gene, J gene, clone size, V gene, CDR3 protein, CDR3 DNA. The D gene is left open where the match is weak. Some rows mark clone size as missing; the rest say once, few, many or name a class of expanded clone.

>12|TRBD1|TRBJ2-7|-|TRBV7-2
CASSKDRVKQYF
TGTGCCAGCAGCAAGGACAGGGTGAAGCAGTACTTC
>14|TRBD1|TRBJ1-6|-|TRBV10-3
CAISVEGGSSPLHF
TGTGCCATCAGTGTGGAAGGGGGCTCTTCACCCCTCCACTTT
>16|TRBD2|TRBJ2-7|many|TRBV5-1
CASSLGTSGGPYEQYF
TGCGCCAGCAGCTTGGGTACTAGCGGGGGTCCCTACGAGCAGTACTTC
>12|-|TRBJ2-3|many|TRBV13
CASSSVTDTQYF
TGTGCCAGCAGCTCCGTCACAGATACGCAGTATTTT
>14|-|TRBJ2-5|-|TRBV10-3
CATGPVGGKETQYF
TGTGCCACCGGCCCCGTCGGTGGGAAAGAGACCCAGTACTTC
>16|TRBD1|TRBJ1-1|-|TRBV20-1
CSARDPGTGSSTEAFF
TGCAGTGCTAGAGACCCCGGGACAGGGTCGAGCACTGAAGCTTTCTTT
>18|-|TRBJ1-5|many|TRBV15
CATSTPNGPAYSNQPQHF
TGTGCCACCAGCACTCCTAATGGTCCAGCGTATAGCAATCAGCCCCAGCATTTT
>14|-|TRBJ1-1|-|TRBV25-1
CASRGEGLNTEAFF
TGTGCCAGCAGGGGAGAGGGACTGAACACTGAAGCTTTCTTT
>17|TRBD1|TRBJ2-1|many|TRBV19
CASSISWGQGSHNEQFF
TGTGCCAGTAGTATTTCATGGGGACAGGGGAGCCACAATGAGCAGTTCTTC
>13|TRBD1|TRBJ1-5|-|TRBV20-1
CSARGSGGQPQHF
TGCAGTGCTAGGGGGTCAGGGGGTCAGCCCCAGCATTTT
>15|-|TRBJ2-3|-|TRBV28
CASTTPRRFVDTQYF
TGTGCCAGCACCACTCCGAGAAGGTTCGTGGATACGCAGTATTTT